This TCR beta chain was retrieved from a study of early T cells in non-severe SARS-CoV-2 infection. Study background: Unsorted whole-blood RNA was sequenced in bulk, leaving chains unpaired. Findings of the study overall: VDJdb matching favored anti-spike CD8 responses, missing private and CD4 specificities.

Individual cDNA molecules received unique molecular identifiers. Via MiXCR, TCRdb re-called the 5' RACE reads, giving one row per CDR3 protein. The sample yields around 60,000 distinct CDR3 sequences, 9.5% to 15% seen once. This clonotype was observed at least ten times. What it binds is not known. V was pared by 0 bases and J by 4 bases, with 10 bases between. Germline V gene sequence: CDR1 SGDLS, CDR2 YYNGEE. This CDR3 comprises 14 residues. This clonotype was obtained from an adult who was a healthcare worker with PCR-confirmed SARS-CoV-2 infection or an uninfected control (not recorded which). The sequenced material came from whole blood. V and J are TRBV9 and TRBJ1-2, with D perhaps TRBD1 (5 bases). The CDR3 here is CASSVGDGLYGYTF. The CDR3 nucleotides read TGTGCCAGCAGCGTAGGGGACGGGCTCTATGGCTACACCTTC.